This TCR beta chain was sequenced for a study of cytomegalovirus exposure and HLA in healthy donors. General study points: A cluster of highly shared sequence variants was likely a sequencing artifact. The listing of about 150 TCR beta chains classed them as cytomegalovirus-associated. In a later analysis, specific HLA alleles were associated with over 15,000 TCR beta sequences at a 0.05 false discovery rate. Apparent HLA restriction characterized most CMV-associated TCR beta chains in a later analysis.

PCR was performed using 60 Vbeta and 13 Jbeta primers. Clones were sequenced by immunoSEQ multiplex PCR, and TCRdb holds only the in-frame ones, with some missing. The sample shows 60,000 to 100,000 clones, and about 4.2% sits with its ten largest clones. Notes on this clone: The antigen is not known.

The CDR3 length is 14 residues. The V segment lost 2 bases and the J segment 6 bases; nucleotides outside the gene matches: 8. This chain links TRBV5-3 with TRBJ2-7; 7 nucleotides line up with TRBD2. TRBV5-3 has ORF status, its function being uncertain. Sequences were obtained from PBMCs. This TCR was sampled from a young man in good health and CMV-seronegative. The CDR3 DNA reads as TGTGCCAGAAGCTTTCCGGGAGGATCCGGCGAGCAGTACTTC. Its protein product is CARSFPGGSGEQYF.